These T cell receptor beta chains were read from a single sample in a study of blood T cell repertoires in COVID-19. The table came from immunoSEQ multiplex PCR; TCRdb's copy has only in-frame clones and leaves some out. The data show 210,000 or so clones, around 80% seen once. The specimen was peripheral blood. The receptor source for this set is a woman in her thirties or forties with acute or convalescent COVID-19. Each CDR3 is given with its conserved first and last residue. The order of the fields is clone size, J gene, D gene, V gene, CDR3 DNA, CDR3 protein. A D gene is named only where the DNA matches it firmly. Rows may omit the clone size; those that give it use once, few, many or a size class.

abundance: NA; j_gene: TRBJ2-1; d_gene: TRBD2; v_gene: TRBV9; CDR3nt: TGTGCCAGCAGCGTACGGGCTAGCGGGGGACTCAATGAGCAGTTCTTC; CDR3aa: CASSVRASGGLNEQFF
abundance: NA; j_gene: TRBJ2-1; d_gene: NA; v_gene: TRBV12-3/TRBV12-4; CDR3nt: TGTGCCAGCAGATCCCAGGTTAATGAGCAGTTCTTC; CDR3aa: CASRSQVNEQFF
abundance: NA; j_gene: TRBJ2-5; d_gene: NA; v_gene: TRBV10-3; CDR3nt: TGTGCCATCAGTGGAGGGCGGGAGACCCAGTACTTC; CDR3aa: CAISGGRETQYF
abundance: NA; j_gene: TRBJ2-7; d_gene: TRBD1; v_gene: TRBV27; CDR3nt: TGTGCCAGCAGTCCCGGACAGGCCTACGAGCAGTACTTC; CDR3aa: CASSPGQAYEQYF
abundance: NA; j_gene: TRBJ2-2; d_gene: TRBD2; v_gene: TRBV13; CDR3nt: TGTGCCAGCAGCCCCGAACTAGCGGCGAACACCGGGGAGCTGTTTTTT; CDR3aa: CASSPELAANTGELFF
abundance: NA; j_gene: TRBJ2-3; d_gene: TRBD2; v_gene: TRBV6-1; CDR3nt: TGTGCCAGCAGTGACTGGACTAGCGGGAGCACAGATACGCAGTATTTT; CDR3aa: CASSDWTSGSTDTQYF
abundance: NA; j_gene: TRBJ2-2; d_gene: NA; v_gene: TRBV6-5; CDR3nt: TGTGCCAGCAGTTACTCGAGTGCTGGGGAGCTGTTTTTT; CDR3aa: CASSYSSAGELFF
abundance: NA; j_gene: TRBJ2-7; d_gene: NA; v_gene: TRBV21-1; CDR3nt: TGTGCCAGCAGCAAAAGTCCAGGGAATCCCTCCTACGAGCAGTACTTC; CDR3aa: CASSKSPGNPSYEQYF
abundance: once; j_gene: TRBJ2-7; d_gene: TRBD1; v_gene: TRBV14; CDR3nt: TGTGCCAGCAGCGTCAACACAGGGGGATTTGAGCAGTACTTC; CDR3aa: CASSVNTGGFEQYF
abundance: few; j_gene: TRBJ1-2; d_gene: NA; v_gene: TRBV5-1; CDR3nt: TGCGCCAGCAGCTTGATAGGGGGATCCGGCTATGGCTACACCTTC; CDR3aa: CASSLIGGSGYGYTF
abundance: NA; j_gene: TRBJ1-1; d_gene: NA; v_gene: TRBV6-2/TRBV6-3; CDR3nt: TGTGCCAGCAGTTGGGCTTACACTGAAGCTTTCTTT; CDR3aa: CASSWAYTEAFF
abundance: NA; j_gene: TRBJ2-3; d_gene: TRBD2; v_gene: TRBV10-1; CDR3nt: TGCGCCAGCTCAGCGGGGTTCACAGATACGCAGTATTTT; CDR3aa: CASSAGFTDTQYF
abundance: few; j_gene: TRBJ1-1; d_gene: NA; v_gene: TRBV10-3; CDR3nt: TGTGCCATCAGTGAAGGGGCCCGCTACGTGGCTTTCTTT; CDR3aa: CAISEGARYVAFF
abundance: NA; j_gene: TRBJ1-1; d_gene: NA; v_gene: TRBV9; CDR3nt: TGTGCCAGCAGCGTAGAGAGGGGGACTGAAGCTTTCTTT; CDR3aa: CASSVERGTEAFF
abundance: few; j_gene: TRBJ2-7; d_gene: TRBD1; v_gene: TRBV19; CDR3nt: TGTGCCAGTAGTATTTTAGGGACAGCGAAGACCTACGAGCAGTACTTC; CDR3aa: CASSILGTAKTYEQYF
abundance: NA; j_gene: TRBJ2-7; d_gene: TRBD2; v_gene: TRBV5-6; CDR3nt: TGTGCCAGCAGCTTGCGGACTAGCGGGCCGACGGTCTACGAGCAGTACTTC; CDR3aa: CASSLRTSGPTVYEQYF
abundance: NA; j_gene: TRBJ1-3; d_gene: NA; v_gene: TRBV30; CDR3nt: TGTGCCTGGAGTGCGGGAAATGCCCCTGGAAACACCATATATTTT; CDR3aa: CAWSAGNAPGNTIYF
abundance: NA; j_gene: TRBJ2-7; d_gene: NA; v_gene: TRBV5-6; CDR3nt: TGTGCCAGCAGCTTATCCTACTACGAGCAGTACTTC; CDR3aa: CASSLSYYEQYF
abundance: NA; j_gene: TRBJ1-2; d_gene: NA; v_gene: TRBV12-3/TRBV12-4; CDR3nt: TGTGCCAGCAGCTCTAACGGGAACTATGGCTACACCTTC; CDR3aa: CASSSNGNYGYTF
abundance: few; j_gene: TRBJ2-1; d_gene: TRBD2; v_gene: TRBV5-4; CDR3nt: TGTGCCAGCAGCTTCGGAGGAGGCGGGAGCAGTAATGAGCAGTTCTTC; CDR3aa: CASSFGGGGSSNEQFF
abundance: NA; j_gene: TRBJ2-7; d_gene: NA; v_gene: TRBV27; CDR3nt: TGTGCCAGCAGTTTATCTTACGGTGCGAGCGAGCAGTACTTC; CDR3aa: CASSLSYGASEQYF